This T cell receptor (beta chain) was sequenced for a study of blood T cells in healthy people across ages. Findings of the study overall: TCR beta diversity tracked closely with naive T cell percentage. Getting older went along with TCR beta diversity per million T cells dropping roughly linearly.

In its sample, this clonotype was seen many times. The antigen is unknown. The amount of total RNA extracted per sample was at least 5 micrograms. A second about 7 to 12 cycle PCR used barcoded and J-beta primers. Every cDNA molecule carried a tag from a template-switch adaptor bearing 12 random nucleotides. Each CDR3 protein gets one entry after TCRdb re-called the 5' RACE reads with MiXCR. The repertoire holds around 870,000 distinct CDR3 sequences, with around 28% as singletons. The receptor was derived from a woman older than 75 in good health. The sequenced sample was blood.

The CDR3 DNA is TGTGCCACCAGCCTGACAGGGCGGAATGAGCAGTTCTTC. Its translation is CATSLTGRNEQFF. The chain joins TRBV24-1 to TRBJ2-1, with 7 bases matching TRBD1. V shed 7 bases, J shed 7 bases, and the junction held 6 bases outside the gene matches. Germline loops: CDR1 KGHDR, CDR2 SFDVKD. CDR3 length: 13 residues.